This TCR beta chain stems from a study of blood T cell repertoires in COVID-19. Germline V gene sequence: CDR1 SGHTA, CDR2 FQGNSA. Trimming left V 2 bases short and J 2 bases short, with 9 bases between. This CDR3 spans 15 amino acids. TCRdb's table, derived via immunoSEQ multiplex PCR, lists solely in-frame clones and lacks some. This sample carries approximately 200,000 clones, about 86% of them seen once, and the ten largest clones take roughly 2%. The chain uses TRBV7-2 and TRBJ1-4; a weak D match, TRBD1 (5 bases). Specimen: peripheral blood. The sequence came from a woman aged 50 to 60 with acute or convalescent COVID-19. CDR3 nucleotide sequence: TGTGCCAGCAGCTTATGGGGGGGGACTAATGAAAAACTGTTTTTT. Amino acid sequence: CASSLWGGTNEKLFF.